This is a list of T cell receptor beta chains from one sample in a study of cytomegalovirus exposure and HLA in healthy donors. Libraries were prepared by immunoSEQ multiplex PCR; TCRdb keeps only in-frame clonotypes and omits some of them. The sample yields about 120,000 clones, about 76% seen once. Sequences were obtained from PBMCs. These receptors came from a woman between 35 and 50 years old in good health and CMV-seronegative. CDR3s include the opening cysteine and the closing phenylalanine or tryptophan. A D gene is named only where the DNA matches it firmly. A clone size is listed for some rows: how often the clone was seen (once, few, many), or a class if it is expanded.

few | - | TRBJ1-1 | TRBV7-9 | CASSRVLNTEAFF
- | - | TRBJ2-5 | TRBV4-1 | CASSYGHSQETQYF
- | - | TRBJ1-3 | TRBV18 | CASSPPDSASGNTIYF
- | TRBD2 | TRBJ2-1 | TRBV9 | CASSRGDSRAGAENEQFF
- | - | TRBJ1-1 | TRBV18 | CASSPYVGDYTEAFF
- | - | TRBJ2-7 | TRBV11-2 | CASSSGQDEQYF
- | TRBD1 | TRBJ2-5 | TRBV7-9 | CASSQPGTGVSETQYF
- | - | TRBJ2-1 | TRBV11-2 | CASSHFRTDSNEQFF
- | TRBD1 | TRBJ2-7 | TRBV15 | CATSRVYTGGRYEQYF
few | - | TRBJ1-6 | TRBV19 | CASSGAGRSSYNSPLHF
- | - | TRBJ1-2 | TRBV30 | CAWLGLGSGYTF
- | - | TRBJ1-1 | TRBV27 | CASSLTGRNTEAFF
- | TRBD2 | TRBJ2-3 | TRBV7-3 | CASSLSGTSGGAADTQYF
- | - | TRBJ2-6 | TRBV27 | CASSFKGRGANVLTF
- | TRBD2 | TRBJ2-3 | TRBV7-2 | CASSLGLAGGTDTQYF
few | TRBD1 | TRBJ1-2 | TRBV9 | CASSPRDRGAYGYTF
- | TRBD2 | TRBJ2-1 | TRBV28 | CASSPGTSGRNEQFF
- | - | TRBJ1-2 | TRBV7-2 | CASSLPVNYGYTF
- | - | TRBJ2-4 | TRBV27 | CASSPSRGTDPKNIQYF
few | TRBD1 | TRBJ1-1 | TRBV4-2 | CASSQEDRVGRAFF
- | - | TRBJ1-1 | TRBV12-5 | CASGFNRQITPNTNTEAFF
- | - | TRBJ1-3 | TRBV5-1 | CASSSGSSGNTIYF
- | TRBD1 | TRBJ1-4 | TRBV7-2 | CASSFDRATNEKLFF
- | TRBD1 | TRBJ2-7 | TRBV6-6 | CASRTGGSSYEQYF
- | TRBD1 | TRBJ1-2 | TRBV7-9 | CASRLTGGNGYTF
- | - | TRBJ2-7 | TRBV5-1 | CASSLAGIYYEQYF
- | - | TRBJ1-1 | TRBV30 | CAWSVKGILNTEAFF
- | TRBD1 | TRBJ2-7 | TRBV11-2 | CASGPDRASEQYF
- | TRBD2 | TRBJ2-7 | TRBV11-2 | CASSLGGAASGTFGEQYF
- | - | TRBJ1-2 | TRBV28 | CASSYTGSRGYTF
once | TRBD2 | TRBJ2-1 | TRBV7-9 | CASSLGGGGSSYNEQFF
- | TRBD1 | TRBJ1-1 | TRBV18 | CASSLGTGVNTEAFF
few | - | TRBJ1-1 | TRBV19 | CASIGRGINTEAFF
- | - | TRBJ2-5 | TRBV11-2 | CASSPRTEETQYF
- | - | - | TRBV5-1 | CASSLSGNYEQYF
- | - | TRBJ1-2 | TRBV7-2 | CASSSDKNYGYTF
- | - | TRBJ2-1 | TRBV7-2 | CASSSKPGLYNEQFF
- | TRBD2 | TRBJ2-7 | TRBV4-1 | CASSQVSGTYEQYF
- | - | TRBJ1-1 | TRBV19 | CASSMTVTGHMNTEAFF
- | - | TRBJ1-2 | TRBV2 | CASSNTGSGYGYTF
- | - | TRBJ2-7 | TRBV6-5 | CASQLGHPYEQYF
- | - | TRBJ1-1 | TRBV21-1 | CASSKGLPRTGGATEAFF
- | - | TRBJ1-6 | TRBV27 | CASSLTNSPLHF
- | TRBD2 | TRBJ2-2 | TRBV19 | CASSLKAGASGELFF
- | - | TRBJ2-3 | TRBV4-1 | CASSQAGTSTDTQYF
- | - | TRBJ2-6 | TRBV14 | CASSPPGGTLLGANVLTF
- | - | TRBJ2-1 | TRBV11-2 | CASSPTGVNEQFF
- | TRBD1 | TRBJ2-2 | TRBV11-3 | CASSIRQGLTGELFF
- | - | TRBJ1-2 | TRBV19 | CASALSGEASYGYTF
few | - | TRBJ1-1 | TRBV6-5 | CASSYSKFRGNTEAFF
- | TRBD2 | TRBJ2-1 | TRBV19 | CATKGLAGVEQFF
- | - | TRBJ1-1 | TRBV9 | CASSVVVGGTEAFF
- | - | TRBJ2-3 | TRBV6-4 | CASSATGHGSTDTQYF
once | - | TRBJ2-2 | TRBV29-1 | CSARGESTGELFF